This T cell receptor beta chain came from a study of T cell repertoires in cytomegalovirus infection. This clonotype has a handful of counts. Its specificity is not known. TCRdb re-analysed the reads in MiXCR, keeping a single row per CDR3 protein. The data contain 300,000 to 400,000 distinct CDR3 sequences, 20% to 25% of them singletons. This sequence was found in a human donor in good health (CMV status not recorded). Some clones in this sample may be carry-over from other donors' samples. Sequenced here: cultured PBMCs, sampled from culture after CMV antigen stimulation.

The CDR3: CASSFSLLLRSNEQFF. The CDR3 coding sequence is TGTGCCAGCAGTTTCTCGCTACTTTTACGAAGCAATGAGCAGTTCTTC. The chain links TRBV7-8 to TRBJ2-1; no clear D. Germline-derived CDR1 and CDR2 are SGHVS and FQNEAQ. V was shortened by 6 bases and J by 6 bases, with 21 bases between the two germline ends. The CDR3 extends over 16 amino acids.